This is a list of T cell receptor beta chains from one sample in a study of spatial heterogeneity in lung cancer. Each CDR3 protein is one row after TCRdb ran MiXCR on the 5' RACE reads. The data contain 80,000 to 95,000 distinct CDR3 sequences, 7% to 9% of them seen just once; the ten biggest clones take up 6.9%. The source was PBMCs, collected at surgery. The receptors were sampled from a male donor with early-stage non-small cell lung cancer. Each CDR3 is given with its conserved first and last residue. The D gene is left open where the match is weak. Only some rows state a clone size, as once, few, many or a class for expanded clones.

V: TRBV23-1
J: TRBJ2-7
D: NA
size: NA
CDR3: CASSQFSYEQYF
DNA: TGCGCCAGCAGTCAATTCTCCTACGAGCAGTACTTC

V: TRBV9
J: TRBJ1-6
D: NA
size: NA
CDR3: CASSAAGRSVSPLHF
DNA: TGTGCCAGCAGCGCCGCAGGCAGGTCGGTATCACCCCTCCACTTT

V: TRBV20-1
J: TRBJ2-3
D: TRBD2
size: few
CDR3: CSARDSSGPGDTQYF
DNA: TGCAGTGCTAGAGATTCTAGCGGACCTGGGGATACGCAGTATTTT

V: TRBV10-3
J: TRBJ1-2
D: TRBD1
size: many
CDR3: CAISESIRGDGYTF
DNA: TGTGCCATCAGTGAGTCGATCAGGGGGGACGGCTACACCTTC

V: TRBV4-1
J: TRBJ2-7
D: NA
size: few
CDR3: CASSRGAGAIYEQYF
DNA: TGCGCCAGCAGCCGAGGGGCGGGGGCGATCTACGAGCAGTACTTC

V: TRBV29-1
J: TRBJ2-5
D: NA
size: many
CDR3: CSVRRATDQETQYF
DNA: TGCAGCGTTAGAAGGGCTACCGACCAAGAGACCCAGTACTTC

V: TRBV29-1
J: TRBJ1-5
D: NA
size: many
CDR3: CSVVTESNQPQHF
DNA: TGCAGCGTTGTGACAGAGAGCAATCAGCCCCAGCATTTT

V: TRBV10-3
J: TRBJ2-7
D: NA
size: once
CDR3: CAISEGGEQYF
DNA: TGTGCCATCAGTGAAGGTGGCGAGCAGTACTTC

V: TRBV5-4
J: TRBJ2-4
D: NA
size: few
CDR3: CASSLGSGLAKNIQYF
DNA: TGTGCCAGCAGCTTGGGTAGCGGATTAGCCAAAAACATTCAGTACTTC

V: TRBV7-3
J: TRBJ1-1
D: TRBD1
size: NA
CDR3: CASSVQGTNTEAFF
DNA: TGTGCCAGCAGCGTACAGGGGACGAACACTGAAGCTTTCTTT

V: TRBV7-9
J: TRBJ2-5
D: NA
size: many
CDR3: CASSQMTGTETQYF
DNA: TGTGCCAGCAGCCAGATGACGGGGACGGAGACCCAGTACTTC

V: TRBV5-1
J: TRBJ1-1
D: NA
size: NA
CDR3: CASKVGFGTEAFF
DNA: TGCGCCAGCAAGGTGGGCTTTGGGACTGAAGCTTTCTTT

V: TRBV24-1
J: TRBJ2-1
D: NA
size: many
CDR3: CATSAPQGPYNEQFF
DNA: TGTGCCACCAGTGCCCCACAGGGCCCCTACAATGAGCAGTTCTTC

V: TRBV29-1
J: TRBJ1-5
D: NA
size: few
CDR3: CSVEAGLGQPQHF
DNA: TGCAGCGTCGAGGCCGGGTTGGGCCAGCCCCAGCATTTT

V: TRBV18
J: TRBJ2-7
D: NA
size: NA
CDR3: CASQQGLSSYEQYF
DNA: TGTGCCAGCCAACAGGGACTCAGCTCCTACGAGCAGTACTTC

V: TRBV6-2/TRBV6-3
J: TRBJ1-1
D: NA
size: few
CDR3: CAAAFGYTEAFF
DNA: TGTGCCGCGGCCTTTGGTTACACTGAAGCTTTCTTT

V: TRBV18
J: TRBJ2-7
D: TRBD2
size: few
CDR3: CASSPAGGDVEQYF
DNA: TGTGCCAGCTCACCGGCGGGGGGGGACGTCGAGCAGTACTTC

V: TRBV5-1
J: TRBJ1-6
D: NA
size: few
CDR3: CASSLGGGSYNSPLHF
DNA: TGCGCCAGCAGCTTGGGCGGGGGGTCCTATAATTCACCCCTCCACTTT

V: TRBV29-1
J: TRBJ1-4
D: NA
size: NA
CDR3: CSGVPGRINEKLFF
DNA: TGCAGCGGGGTCCCGGGACGGATTAATGAAAAACTGTTTTTT

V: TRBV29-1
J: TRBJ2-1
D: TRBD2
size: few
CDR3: CSVAGLVSYNEQFF
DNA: TGCAGCGTTGCTGGACTAGTGTCCTACAATGAGCAGTTCTTC

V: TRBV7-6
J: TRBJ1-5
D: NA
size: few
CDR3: CASSLAIDQPQHF
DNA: TGTGCCAGCAGCTTAGCGATAGATCAGCCCCAGCATTTT

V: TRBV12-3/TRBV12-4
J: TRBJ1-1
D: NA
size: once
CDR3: CASSLRGRNTEAFF
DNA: TGTGCCAGCAGTTTGAGGGGTAGGAACACTGAAGCTTTCTTT

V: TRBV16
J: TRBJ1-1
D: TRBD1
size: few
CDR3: CASSLRQGLYVDTEAFF
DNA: TGTGCCAGCAGCCTAAGACAGGGGTTGTATGTGGACACTGAAGCTTTCTTT

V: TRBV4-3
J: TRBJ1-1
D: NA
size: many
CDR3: CASSQTGMNTEAFF
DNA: TGCGCCAGCAGCCAAACGGGGATGAACACTGAAGCTTTCTTT